Given below is one TCR beta chain in context. These data come from a study of blood T cell repertoires in COVID-19. Germline V lookup: CDR1 SEHNR, CDR2 FQNEAQ (reference sequence). The CDR3 sequence is 14 residues long. V gave up 5 bases and J gave up 1 base; unmatched junction bases: 4. The repertoire was sequenced with immunoSEQ multiplex PCR; TCRdb's copy has only in-frame clones and lacks some. The sample consists of around 450,000 clones, about 90% of them appearing once. The chain couples TRBV7-9 to TRBJ1-1; 7 nucleotides align to TRBD1. This sequence originates from a man between 18 and 29 years old who had recovered from COVID-19. The sequencing sample was made of PBMCs or T cells enriched from blood (not recorded which). The CDR3 is CASSGGQENTEAFF. In nucleotides, the CDR3 is TGTGCCAGCAGCGGAGGACAGGAGAACACTGAAGCTTTCTTT.